This T cell receptor (beta chain) was recovered during a study of cytomegalovirus exposure and HLA in healthy donors. Study overall: A prior study identified roughly 110 million unique TCR beta sequences from about 180 million T cells.

The CDR3 totals 13 residues. V lost 5 bases, J lost 0 bases, and 6 bases lay in between. The germline V gene encodes CDR1 SGHNT and CDR2 YYREEE (reference sequence). Each of the donors was a healthy bone marrow donor. Donors counted as nominally healthy when sampled, yet unrecorded immune exposures were likely. Study-level findings and limits: Accounts indicate the classifier identified cytomegalovirus status with strong specificity and sensitivity.

This clone was recorded a few times. As yet, its antigen is unknown. Both 60 Vbeta primers and 13 Jbeta primers went into the PCR. Libraries were prepared by immunoSEQ multiplex PCR; TCRdb keeps only in-frame clonotypes and omits some of them. The sample lists roughly 100,000 clones, approximately 12% seen once, with 15% to 20% in the top ten. Sequences were obtained from PBMCs. This chain uses TRBV5-4 with TRBJ2-1; D call uncertain. The source of this sequence is a man in his forties in good health and CMV-seropositive. The CDR3 nucleotides are TGTGCCAGCAGGCGGAGCTCCTACAATGAGCAGTTCTTC. Its translation: CASRRSSYNEQFF.